This entry features one T cell receptor (beta chain) sequence. Allocation to cohorts depended on clinical history reported by the participants. Two consecutive negative NP/OP PCR tests, clearance, or resolved symptoms defined Cohort 3 recovery. The source of the sample is a study of blood T cell repertoires in COVID-19. As for the study in general: Samples representing acute and convalescent COVID-19 were sourced from the United States, Italy and Spain. PBMCs, B-cell-depleted T cells, or T cells were the source of the cDNA or gDNA that made up the material.

Trimming cost V 7 bases and J 2 bases; bases outside gene matches: 8. The CDR3 runs 15 residues. Germline loops: CDR1 MGHDK, CDR2 SYGVNS. Libraries were prepared by immunoSEQ multiplex PCR; TCRdb keeps only in-frame clonotypes and omits some of them. The data contain approximately 360,000 clones, over 80% of them singletons. The sequencing input was PBMCs or T cells enriched from blood (not recorded which). The rearrangement uses TRBV25-1 and TRBJ2-1; TRBD2 matches at 7 bases. This TCR came from a woman in her forties or fifties who had recovered from COVID-19. DNA of the CDR3: TGTGCCAGCACAGGCGGGAGTGGGACCTACAATGAGCAGTTCTTC. Its translation: CASTGGSGTYNEQFF.